Presented here are 9 T cell receptor beta chains from one specimen sequenced in a study of blood T cells in healthy people across ages. Through a sample-barcoded 5' primer and a J-beta primer mix, a second PCR was run for about 6 to 11 cycles. TCRdb re-called the 5' RACE reads through MiXCR, storing one row per CDR3 protein. In the table there are 1.5 million to 1.8 million distinct CDR3 sequences, less than 45% of which are singletons. Sequencing was performed on blood. These TCRs come from a woman younger than 30 in good health.

The J gene is TRBJ1-2, the V gene TRBV6-2 or TRBV6-3, with D maybe TRBD1 (5 bases). CDR3 length equals 11 residues. V was pared by 4 bases and J by 7 bases, with 7 bases between. Per germline, CDR1 MNHEY and CDR2 SVGEGT. CDR3 in amino acids: CASSCDSGYTF. The DNA of the CDR3 is TGTGCCAGCAGTTGCGACAGTGGCTACACCTTC.

This clonotype was seen at least ten times. The chain couples TRBV4-1 to TRBJ2-3, with 7 bases lining up with TRBD2. Germline assignment: CDR1 MGHRA and CDR2 YSYEKL. This CDR3 contains 14 residues. With 6 bases clipped from V and 2 bases from J, the junction kept 5 bases outside the gene matches. The CDR3 spells CASRLARDTDTQYF. In DNA form, the CDR3 reads TGCGCCAGCAGACTAGCGAGGGACACAGATACGCAGTATTTT.

In nucleotides, the CDR3 is TGTGCCAGCAGTAGAACCGCTATCAGGACCGCAGGAGGGACCCAGTACTTC. Its protein product is CASSRTAIRTAGGTQYF. The chain couples TRBV28 to TRBJ2-5, with D possibly being TRBD2 (5 bases). This CDR3 is 17 amino acids long. Germline CDR1 is MDHEN and CDR2 is SYDVKM. Trimming took off 5 bases at V and 7 bases at J, with 26 bases between the two ends.

CDR3 bases: TGCGCCAGCAGCCAAGACAGGGGTGTCTACGAGCAGTACTTC. Residues: CASSQDRGVYEQYF. The rearrangement joins TRBV4-3 to TRBJ2-7, with D tentatively TRBD1 (6 bases). The germline V and J ends were trimmed by 0 bases and 3 bases, with 9 bases remaining between them. Germline values: CDR1 LGHNA, CDR2 YSLEER. The CDR3 sequence is 14 residues long.

This clonotype was counted a few times. The gene calls are TRBV19 and TRBJ1-5, with TRBD1 as a possible D gene (5 bases). The CDR3 has 14 amino acids. V shed 5 bases and J shed 6 bases, with 14 bases lying between them. Germline CDR1 LNHDA, CDR2 SQIVND (reference sequence). This CDR3 reads CASSGIGVGQPQHF. The CDR3 bases are TGTGCCAGTAGTGGGATAGGGGTGGGTCAGCCCCAGCATTTT. The full variable domain, rest sourced from reference TRBV19 and TRBJ1-5, is DGGITQSPKYLFRKEGQNVTLSCEQNLNHDAMYWYRQDPGQGLRLIYYSQIVNDFQKGDIAEGYSVSREKKESFPLTVTSAQKNPTAFYLCASSGIGVGQPQHFGDGTRLSIL.

About this clonotype itself: This clone may be a read error of a much larger clone one base away. DNA for the CDR3: TGTGCCAGCAGTTTTGGGCCGTTGTCCTGTGGCTACACCTTC. It codes for CASSFGPLSCGYTF. The rearrangement joins TRBV12-3 or TRBV12-4 to TRBJ1-2; D gene uncertain. CDR3 length equals 14 residues. Trimming took 3 bases from V and 7 from J, leaving 15 bases between them.

This sequence joins TRBV9 and TRBJ2-3, with 15 positions matching TRBD2. Germline values: CDR1 SGDLS, CDR2 YYNGEE. The length of the CDR3 is 18 residues. With V trimmed by 1 base and J by 6 bases, 9 bases remained unmatched. CDR3 loop: CASSVSGLAGGPSDTQYF. CDR3 nucleotide sequence: TGTGCCAGCAGCGTATCAGGACTAGCGGGGGGGCCATCTGATACGCAGTATTTT.

The genes are TRBV14 and TRBJ1-4; no clear D. The V end was cut by 0 bases, the J end by 7 bases, with 21 bases between. CDR1 is SGHDN and CDR2 is FVKESK in the germline V gene. The CDR3 covers 18 residues. The CDR3 spells CASSQDTTTSRTGEKLFF. The CDR3 region has the DNA TGTGCCAGCAGCCAAGATACAACAACGTCCAGGACTGGTGAAAAACTGTTTTTT.

The chain combines TRBV5-6 with TRBJ2-1, with 10 bases lining up with TRBD2. The CDR3 is made up of 18 amino acids. Trimming removed 0 bases from V and 0 bases from J; junction bases left unmatched: 6. Germline loops: CDR1 SGHDT, CDR2 YYEEEE. The CDR3 nucleotides are TGTGCCAGCAGCTTGGCAATAGCGGGAGGCCCCTCCTACAATGAGCAGTTCTTC. Protein product: CASSLAIAGGPSYNEQFF.